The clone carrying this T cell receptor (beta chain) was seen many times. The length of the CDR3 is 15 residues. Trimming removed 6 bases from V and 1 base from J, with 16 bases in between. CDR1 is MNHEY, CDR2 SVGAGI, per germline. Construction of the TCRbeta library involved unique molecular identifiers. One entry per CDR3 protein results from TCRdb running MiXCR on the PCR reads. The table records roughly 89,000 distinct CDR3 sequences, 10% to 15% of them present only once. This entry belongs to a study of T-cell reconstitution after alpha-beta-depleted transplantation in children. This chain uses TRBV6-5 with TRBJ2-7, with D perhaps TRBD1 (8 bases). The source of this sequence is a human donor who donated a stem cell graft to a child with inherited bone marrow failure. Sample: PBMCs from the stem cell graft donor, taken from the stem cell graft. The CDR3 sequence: CASSYGQGGSYEQYF. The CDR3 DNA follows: TGTGCCAGCAGCTACGGACAGGGAGGGTCCTACGAGCAGTACTTC.